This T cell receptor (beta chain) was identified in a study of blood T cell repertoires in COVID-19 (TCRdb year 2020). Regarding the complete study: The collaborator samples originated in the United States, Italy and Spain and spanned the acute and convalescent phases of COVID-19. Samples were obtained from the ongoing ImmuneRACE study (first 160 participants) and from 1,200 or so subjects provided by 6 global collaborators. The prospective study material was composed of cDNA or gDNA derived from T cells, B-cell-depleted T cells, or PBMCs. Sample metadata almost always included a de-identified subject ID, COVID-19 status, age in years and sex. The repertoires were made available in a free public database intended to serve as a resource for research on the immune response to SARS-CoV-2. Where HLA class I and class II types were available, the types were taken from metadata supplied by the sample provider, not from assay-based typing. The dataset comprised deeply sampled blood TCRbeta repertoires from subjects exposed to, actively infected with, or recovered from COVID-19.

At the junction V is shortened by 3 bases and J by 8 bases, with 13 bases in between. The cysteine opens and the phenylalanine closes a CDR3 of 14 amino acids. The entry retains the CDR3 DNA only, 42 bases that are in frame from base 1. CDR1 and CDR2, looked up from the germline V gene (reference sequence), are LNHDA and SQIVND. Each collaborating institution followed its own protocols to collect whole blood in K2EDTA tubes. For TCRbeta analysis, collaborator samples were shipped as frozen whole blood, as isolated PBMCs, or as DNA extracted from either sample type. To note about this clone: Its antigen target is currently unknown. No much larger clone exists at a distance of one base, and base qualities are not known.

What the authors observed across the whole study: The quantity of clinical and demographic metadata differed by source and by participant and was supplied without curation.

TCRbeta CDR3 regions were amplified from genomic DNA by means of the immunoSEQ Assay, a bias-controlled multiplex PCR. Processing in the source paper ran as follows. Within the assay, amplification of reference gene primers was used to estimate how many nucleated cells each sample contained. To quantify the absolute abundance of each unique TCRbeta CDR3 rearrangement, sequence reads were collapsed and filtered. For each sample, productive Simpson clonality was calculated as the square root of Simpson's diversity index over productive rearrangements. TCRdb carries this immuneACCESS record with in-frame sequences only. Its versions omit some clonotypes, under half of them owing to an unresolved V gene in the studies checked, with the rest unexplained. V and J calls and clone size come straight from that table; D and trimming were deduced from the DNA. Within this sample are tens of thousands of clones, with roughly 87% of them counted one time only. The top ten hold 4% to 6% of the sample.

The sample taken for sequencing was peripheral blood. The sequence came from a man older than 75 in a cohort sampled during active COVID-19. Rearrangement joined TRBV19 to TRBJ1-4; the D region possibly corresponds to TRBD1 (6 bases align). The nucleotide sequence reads TGTGCCAGTAGTATCGCGGGGGGCAAGGAAAAACTGTTTTTT. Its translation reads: CASSIAGGKEKLFF.